This TCR beta chain was identified during a study of T cells after yellow fever vaccination. At the level of the study: Some fractions had low cell numbers, and these were prepared with SMART-Seq v4 Ultra Low Input.

The 5'RACE template-switching step produced TCR cDNA and added a universal primer site and UMIs. TCRdb independently ran MiXCR on the 5' RACE reads; one entry per CDR3 protein. The repertoire includes about 320,000 distinct CDR3 sequences, around 4.3% of them detected once, and less than 20% sits in the top ten. This CDR3 region has 16 residues. CDR1 is KGHDR, CDR2 SFDVKD, per germline. V lost 4 bases and J lost 4, with 19 bases in between. General study points: Any FACS-sorted repertoire could hold abundant clonotypes that contaminate it from the bulk population. Subsequent booster samples again held most clones from primary vaccination (just under 98% CD4, roughly 88% CD8).

This clonotype came up many times. Its specificity is unknown. This clonotype originated in a man between 18 and 35 years old who received the YFV17D yellow fever vaccine. Sequencing used PBMCs, obtained 15 days after the yellow fever booster vaccination. This chain uses TRBV24-1 with TRBJ2-7; the D is unclear. CDR3 loop: CATSELPEDGVYEQYF. CDR3 sequence (DNA): TGTGCCACCAGTGAGTTGCCAGAGGACGGCGTTTACGAGCAGTACTTC.